This TCR beta chain was obtained from a study of cytomegalovirus exposure and HLA in healthy donors. From germline, CDR1 is MDHEN and CDR2 SYDVKM. The CDR3 sequence is 14 residues long. Trimming took off 5 bases at V and 2 bases at J, with 13 bases between the two ends. Primers included in the PCR were 60 Vbeta and 13 Jbeta primers. Method: immunoSEQ multiplex PCR; TCRdb's copy keeps in-frame clones and lacks some. Among 50,000 to 65,000 clones listed, about three quarters were seen once. The sequencing input was PBMCs. The clonotype comes from a man aged 45-60 years in good health and CMV-seropositive. The gene calls are TRBV28 and TRBJ2-7; TRBD2 might be the D (7 bases). In DNA form, the CDR3 reads TGTGCCAGCAGTCTAGGGGGGGTGCCCTACGAGCAGTACTTC. Its protein product is CASSLGGVPYEQYF. Drawing the rest from reference TRBV28 and TRBJ2-7, the complete variable domain is DVKVTQSSRYLVKRTGEKVFLECVQDMDHENMFWYRQDPGLGLRLIYFSYDVKMKEKGDIPEGYSVSREKKERFSLILESASTNQTSMYLCASSLGGVPYEQYFGPGTRLTVT.